These 21 T cell receptor beta chains came from one sample sequenced in a study of blood T cell repertoires in COVID-19. Generated by immunoSEQ multiplex PCR, the TCRdb table keeps only in-frame clones and is missing some. This sample has fewer than 250,000 clones, with more than 85% found just once. Sequenced material: peripheral blood. Receptors originate from a man in his 60s with acute or convalescent COVID-19.

The rearrangement uses TRBV15 and TRBJ2-7, with 7 bases aligning to TRBD1. Germline CDR1 reads LNHNV; CDR2 reads YYDKDF (reference sequence). With 2 bases clipped from V and 5 bases from J, the junction kept 12 bases outside the gene matches. The CDR3 sequence is 16 residues long. The CDR3 protein is CATSRPSGQARHEQYF. For the CDR3, the DNA is TGTGCCACCAGCAGACCTTCCGGACAGGCTCGACACGAGCAGTACTTC.

This clone was seen just once. The CDR3 is CASSPSRGQGSYEQYF. DNA for the CDR3: TGTGCCAGCAGCCCCAGCCGGGGACAGGGATCCTACGAGCAGTACTTC. The genes are TRBV11-2 and TRBJ2-7; TRBD1 aligns across 9 bases. The length of the CDR3 is 16 residues. The V segment lost 5 bases and the J segment 1 base; nucleotides outside the gene matches: 9. The germline CDR1 and CDR2 sequences are SGHAT and FQNNGV.

The chain links TRBV6-2 or TRBV6-3 to TRBJ2-3, with TRBD1 as a possible D gene (5 bases). Trimming removed 5 bases at V and 0 bases at J, with 12 bases between. In germline, CDR1 is MNHEY, CDR2 SVGEGT. This CDR3 region has 15 residues. CDR3 coding DNA: TGTGCCAGCAGTGCTTGGGGCTCTAGCACAGATACGCAGTATTTT. The encoded protein is CASSAWGSSTDTQYF.

V and J are TRBV6-4 and TRBJ2-7; 11 nucleotides align to TRBD2. The CDR3 consists of 15 residues. The junction had 0 bases not matched to a gene; V was cut back by 0 bases and J by 2 bases. Germline lookup yields CDR1 MRHNA and CDR2 SNTAGT. This chain's CDR3 is CASSDSSGGAYEQYF. The CDR3 DNA reads as TGTGCCAGCAGTGACTCTAGCGGGGGGGCCTACGAGCAGTACTTC.

This sequence joins TRBV10-2 and TRBJ2-5; D is unresolved. The ends were cut back, 4 bases at V and 5 bases at J, with 8 bases in the middle. CDR1 is WSHSY, CDR2 SAAADI, per germline. CDR3 length: 12 residues. The CDR3 is CASSVTEETQYF. The DNA of the CDR3 is TGCGCCAGCAGTGTAACGGAGGAGACCCAGTACTTC.

The J gene is TRBJ2-5, the V gene TRBV5-1; 11 bases are a match to TRBD2. In germline, CDR1 is SGHRS, CDR2 YFSETQ. With V trimmed by 0 bases and J by 1 base, 5 bases remained unmatched. The length of the CDR3 is 17 residues. The CDR3 nucleotides read TGCGCCAGCAGCTTGGTCGGGACTAGCGGAGTCCAAGAGACCCAGTACTTC. Translating gives CASSLVGTSGVQETQYF.

The chain uses TRBV15 and TRBJ1-3; D gene uncertain. Germline V lookup: CDR1 LNHNV, CDR2 YYDKDF (reference sequence). Trimming cost V 0 bases and J 1 base, with 4 bases left between them. The CDR3 covers 14 residues. In DNA, the CDR3 is TGTGCCACCAGCAGAGATCGGTCTGGAAACACCATATATTTT. Its protein product is CATSRDRSGNTIYF.

The chain couples TRBV2 to TRBJ2-3, with D possibly being TRBD2 (6 bases). The CDR3 is 16 residues long. Trimming stripped 5 bases from V and 0 bases from J, with 15 bases between. Germline V lookup: CDR1 SNHLY, CDR2 FYNNEI. The CDR3 region is CASSPLAVFSTDTQYF. The DNA for the CDR3 is TGTGCCAGCAGTCCTTTAGCGGTTTTTAGCACAGATACGCAGTATTTT. Using reference TRBV2 and TRBJ2-3 for the parts outside the CDR3, the full variable domain is EPEVTQTPSHQVTQMGQEVILRCVPISNHLYFYWYRQILGQKVEFLVSFYNNEISEKSEIFDDQFSVERPDGSNFTLKIRSTKLEDSAMYFCASSPLAVFSTDTQYFGPGTRLTVL.

J is TRBJ1-3 and V is TRBV28, with TRBD1 identical over 8 bases. Germline assignment: CDR1 MDHEN and CDR2 SYDVKM. The junction had 6 bases not matched to a gene; V was cut back by 3 bases and J by 8 bases. CDR3 length equals 14 residues. CDR3 in amino acids: CASSFSGGKDTIYF. CDR3 nucleotide sequence: TGTGCCAGCAGTTTCTCAGGGGGCAAGGACACCATATATTTT.

The chain links TRBV5-1 to TRBJ2-7; 8 bases are shared with TRBD1. J was trimmed by 3 bases and V by 6 bases; bases with no gene match: 5. This CDR3 comprises 13 residues. Germline assignment: CDR1 SGHRS and CDR2 YFSETQ. This chain's CDR3 is CASTPGTGYEQYF. CDR3 DNA: TGCGCCAGCACCCCCGGGACAGGCTACGAGCAGTACTTC. Combining the CDR3 with reference TRBV5-1 and TRBJ2-7 gives the whole variable domain KAGVTQTPRYLIKTRGQQVTLSCSPISGHRSVSWYQQTPGQGLQFLFEYFSETQRNKGNFPGRFSGRQFSNSRSEMNVSTLELGDSALYLCASTPGTGYEQYFGPGTRLTVT.

The genes are TRBV18 and TRBJ2-5, with D unresolved. Germline V CDR1 and CDR2: KGHSH, LQKENI. V lost 6 bases and J 1 base, leaving 3 bases between the germline ends. The CDR3 length is 11 residues. In DNA, the CDR3 is TGTGCCAGCTCCCGCCAAGAGACCCAGTACTTC. This gives the protein CASSRQETQYF. The entire variable domain, with the rest obtained from reference TRBV18 and TRBJ2-5, is as follows: NAGVMQNPRHLVRRRGQEARLRCSPMKGHSHVYWYRQLPEEGLKFMVYLQKENIIDESGMPKERFSAEFPKEGPSILRIQQVVRGDSAAYFCASSRQETQYFGPGTRLLVL.

The V call is TRBV3-1 (or the pseudogene TRBV3-2), the J call TRBJ1-4, with a possible D match to TRBD1 (6 bases). The germline V and J ends were trimmed by 2 bases and 5 bases, with 9 bases remaining between them. There are 14 residues in the CDR3. CDR1 is LGHDT and CDR2 is YNNKEL in the germline V gene (reference sequence). The CDR3 DNA sequence: TGTGCCAGCAGCCAAAGCGGACAGAATGAAAAACTGTTTTTT. Its protein product is CASSQSGQNEKLFF.

This chain links TRBV6-6 with TRBJ2-7, with TRBD1 identical over 11 bases. In germline, CDR1 is MNHNY, CDR2 SVGAGI (reference sequence). The CDR3 spans 14 residues. After removal of 5 bases from V and 5 bases from J, the junction contained 5 bases not matched to a gene. The CDR3 loop is CASSNGQGANEQYF. The CDR3 DNA is TGTGCCAGCAGTAACGGACAGGGGGCAAACGAGCAGTACTTC.

The chain couples TRBV5-1 to TRBJ1-4; D remains unclear. Trimming left V 0 bases short and J 8 bases short, with 14 bases between. CDR3 size: 15 residues. The germline V gene has CDR1 SGHRS and CDR2 YFSETQ. The CDR3 protein is CASSLDPGREEKLFF. The CDR3 DNA reads as TGCGCCAGCAGCTTGGATCCAGGCCGGGAGGAAAAACTGTTTTTT.

The chain has TRBV12-3 or TRBV12-4 and TRBJ1-5; D ambiguous. The CDR3 is 13 amino acids. V was pared by 4 bases and J by 3 bases, with 7 bases between. CDR3 nucleotide sequence: TGTGCCAGCAGTTCCCCACACAATCAGCCCCAGCATTTT. Its protein product is CASSSPHNQPQHF.

The chain links TRBV27 to TRBJ2-7, with TRBD1 identical over 9 bases. The V gene end was trimmed by 2 bases and the J gene end by 3 bases; junction bases not matched to a gene: 8. The CDR3 is 16 amino acids. The germline V gene has CDR1 MNHEY and CDR2 SMNVEV (reference sequence). The CDR3 nucleotides are TGTGCCAGCAGTTTAGAGGGACAGGGAATAGGCTACGAGCAGTACTTC. Protein sequence: CASSLEGQGIGYEQYF.

This clone was detected only once. The CDR3 coding sequence is TGTGCCAGCAGCTTTCCAGGGGGATCCTACGAGCAGTACTTC. It translates to CASSFPGGSYEQYF. The rearrangement joins TRBV7-9 to TRBJ2-7; 7 bases line up with TRBD1. Germline CDR1 and CDR2: SEHNR and FQNEAQ (reference sequence). V lost 3 bases and J lost 1; bases outside the gene matches: 3. The CDR3 consists of 14 residues.

This sequence joins TRBV3-1 (or the pseudogene TRBV3-2) and TRBJ2-1; the D gene is possibly TRBD1 (5 bases). V lost 4 bases to trimming and J lost 4 bases, with 8 bases between them. The CDR3 runs to 13 residues. Germline-derived CDR1 and CDR2 are LGHDT and YNNKEL (reference sequence). CDR3 nucleotides: TGTGCCAGCAGCCCACAGGTGTACAATGAGCAGTTCTTC. The encoded protein is CASSPQVYNEQFF.

V gene TRBV7-6 combines with J gene TRBJ1-2; maybe TRBD1 (5 bases). CDR3 length: 14 amino acids. V was trimmed by 5 bases and J by 4 bases, leaving 14 bases between them. The germline gives CDR1 SGHVS, CDR2 FNYEAQ. The CDR3 bases are TGTGCCAGCAGCCCCTTCGGCGGGGGCTATGGCTACACCTTC. Residues: CASSPFGGGYGYTF.

As for this clone: The same CDR3 can be traced to other DNA sequences in this sample. The chain is built from TRBV11-2 and TRBJ1-2; a possible D gene is TRBD1 (6 bases). Per the germline V gene, CDR1 is SGHAT and CDR2 is FQNNGV. Trimming removed 0 bases from V and 8 bases from J, with 10 bases in between. The CDR3 length is 13 residues. The CDR3 spells CASSLDAGVGYTF. CDR3 coding DNA: TGTGCCAGCAGCTTAGATGCAGGGGTGGGCTACACCTTC.

This chain joins TRBV7-9 and TRBJ1-2; D gene ambiguous. V lost 5 bases and J 7 bases, leaving 11 bases between the germline ends. Looked up from germline, CDR1 is SEHNR and CDR2 is FQNEAQ (reference sequence). The CDR3 has 12 residues. The CDR3 here is CASSPGVIGYTF. For the CDR3, the DNA is TGTGCCAGCAGCCCCGGGGTAATTGGCTACACCTTC.